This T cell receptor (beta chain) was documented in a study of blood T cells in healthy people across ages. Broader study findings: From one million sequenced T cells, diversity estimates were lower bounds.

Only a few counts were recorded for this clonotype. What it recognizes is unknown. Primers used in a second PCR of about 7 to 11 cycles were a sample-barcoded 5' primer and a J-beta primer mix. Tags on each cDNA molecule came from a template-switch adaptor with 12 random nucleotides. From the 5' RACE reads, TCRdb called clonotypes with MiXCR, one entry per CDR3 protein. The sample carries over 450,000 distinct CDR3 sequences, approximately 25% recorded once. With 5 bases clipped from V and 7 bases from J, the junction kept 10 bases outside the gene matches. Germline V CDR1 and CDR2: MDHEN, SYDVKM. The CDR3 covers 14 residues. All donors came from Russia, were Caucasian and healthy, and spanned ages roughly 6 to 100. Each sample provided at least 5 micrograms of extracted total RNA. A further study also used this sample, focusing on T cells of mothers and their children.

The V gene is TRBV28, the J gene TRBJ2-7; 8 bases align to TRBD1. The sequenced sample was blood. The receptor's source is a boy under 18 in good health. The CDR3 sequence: CASSPDRVAGEQYF. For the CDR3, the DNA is TGTGCCAGCAGTCCGGACAGGGTGGCTGGGGAGCAGTACTTC.